These 28 T cell receptor beta chains were all obtained from the same sample, sequenced in a study of T cell responses to AZD1222 COVID-19 vaccine. Produced via immunoSEQ multiplex PCR; TCRdb's table is partial and in-frame only. The repertoire has 90,000 to 150,000 clones, more than 85% of them found once; the top ten carry about 2.4%. This specimen was peripheral blood, taken on day 0 of AZD1222 vaccination. The receptors were gathered from an adult in good health.

The genes are TRBV7-8 and TRBJ1-6; D unclear. Trimming left V 4 bases short and J 5 bases short, with 9 bases between. The CDR3 loop spans 14 amino acids. CDR1 SGHVS and CDR2 FQNEAQ come from the germline V gene. CDR3 DNA: TGTGCCAGCAGCTCAGGCGAGCATAATTCACCCCTCCACTTT. Its translation is CASSSGEHNSPLHF.

The chain carries TRBV5-4 and TRBJ2-1, with 7 bases identical to TRBD2. The germline V gene encodes CDR1 SGHNT and CDR2 YYREEE (reference sequence). With V trimmed by 1 base and J by 3 bases, 1 base remained unmatched. The CDR3 contains 14 residues. CDR3 nucleotide sequence: TGTGCCAGCAGCTTGCCTAGCGGCTACAATGAGCAGTTCTTC. The encoded protein is CASSLPSGYNEQFF.

Only one count was recorded for this clone. The chain recombines TRBV5-4 with TRBJ2-1; 8 bases are a match to TRBD2. V was pared by 1 base and J by 7 bases, with 10 bases of the junction left unmatched. Germline CDR1 SGHNT, CDR2 YYREEE (reference sequence). The CDR3 has 16 amino acids. The CDR3 protein is CASSLFLTGGRNEQFF. CDR3 in DNA: TGTGCCAGCAGCTTGTTTTTGACGGGAGGGCGGAATGAGCAGTTCTTC.

The genes are TRBV7-3 and TRBJ1-1; D remains unclear. Germline CDR1 SGHTA, CDR2 FQGTGA. Trimming cost V 1 base and J 3 bases, with 12 bases left between them. The CDR3 loop spans 15 amino acids. CDR3 protein: CASSLSPVYYTEAFF. The CDR3 DNA reads as TGTGCCAGCAGCTTAAGTCCAGTTTACTACACTGAAGCTTTCTTT.

This chain links TRBV29-1 with TRBJ2-5; D is uncertain. There are 10 residues in the CDR3. V dropped 4 bases and J dropped 5 bases, with 5 bases sitting between them. Looked up from germline, CDR1 is SQVTM and CDR2 is ANQGSEA. The chain's CDR3 is CSVGWETQYF. The CDR3 DNA is TGCAGCGTTGGGTGGGAGACCCAGTACTTC.

The chain links TRBV15 to TRBJ1-4, with TRBD1 matching 10 bases. The CDR3 contains 15 residues. J lost 4 bases, V lost 3 bases, and 2 bases had no gene match. The germline V gene has CDR1 LNHNV and CDR2 YYDKDF (reference sequence). CDR3 protein: CATSRWTGGNEKLFF. The CDR3, as DNA: TGTGCCACCAGCAGGTGGACAGGGGGTAATGAAAAACTGTTTTTT.

The chain joins TRBV2 to TRBJ2-3, with D perhaps matching TRBD1 or TRBD2 (5 bases each). There are 15 residues in the CDR3. Trimming left V 8 bases short and J 0 bases short, with 15 bases between. CDR1 and CDR2 (germline): SNHLY, FYNNEI. CDR3 residues: CASGLGAASTDTQYF. The CDR3 DNA sequence: TGTGCCAGCGGCCTCGGGGCGGCCAGCACAGATACGCAGTATTTT. The full variable domain, its missing parts supplied by reference TRBV2 and TRBJ2-3, is EPEVTQTPSHQVTQMGQEVILRCVPISNHLYFYWYRQILGQKVEFLVSFYNNEISEKSEIFDDQFSVERPDGSNFTLKIRSTKLEDSAMYFCASGLGAASTDTQYFGPGTRLTVL.

The chain uses TRBV6-4 and TRBJ1-5; D call uncertain. Germline V gene lookup returns CDR1 MRHNA and CDR2 SNTAGT. The CDR3 covers 13 residues. The germline V and J ends were trimmed by 8 bases and 7 bases, with 15 bases remaining between them. The CDR3 loop reads CASVRGRGQPQHF. The CDR3 DNA is TGTGCCAGCGTAAGAGGGCGAGGGCAGCCCCAGCATTTT.

The genes are TRBV28 and TRBJ1-5; D may be TRBD1 (6 bases). With 8 bases removed from V and 6 bases from J, the gap between germline ends came to 20 bases. The CDR3 totals 15 residues. The V gene's germline CDR1 is MDHEN and CDR2 SYDVKM. CDR3 protein: CASGDRGGRSQPQHF. As DNA, the CDR3 is TGTGCCAGCGGGGATAGGGGGGGCAGGAGTCAGCCCCAGCATTTT.

This clone was seen a few times. This chain joins TRBV14 and TRBJ2-7; the D gene is possibly TRBD2 (6 bases). Germline V CDR1 and CDR2: SGHDN, FVKESK. With 3 bases removed from V and 7 bases from J, the gap between germline ends came to 7 bases. This CDR3 is built from 11 residues. CDR3 loop: CASSHAGEQYF. The CDR3 DNA sequence: TGTGCCAGCAGCCATGCGGGGGAGCAGTACTTC.

The chain carries TRBV28 and TRBJ2-6; D perhaps matches TRBD2 (6 bases). V was pared by 6 bases and J by 0 bases, with 18 bases between. This CDR3 comprises 18 residues. CDR1 is MDHEN and CDR2 is SYDVKM in the germline V gene. CDR3 in amino acids: CASSRPGLGGSGANVLTF. In DNA, the CDR3 is TGTGCCAGCAGCAGGCCGGGACTGGGAGGCTCTGGGGCCAACGTCCTGACTTTC.

This rearrangement joins TRBV5-8 to TRBJ1-5; D perhaps matches TRBD1 (6 bases). V dropped 2 bases and J dropped 0 bases, with 9 bases sitting between them. The CDR3 is 15 residues long. CDR1 is SGHTS and CDR2 is YDEGEE in the germline V gene. The CDR3 region has the DNA TGTGCCAGCAGCTTACAGGGCGGTAGCAATCAGCCCCAGCATTTT. Amino acid sequence: CASSLQGGSNQPQHF.

In regard to this clone: Additional DNA sequences in this sample encode the identical CDR3. The chain links TRBV5-1 to TRBJ2-1; 13 bases agree with TRBD2. Germline loops: CDR1 SGHRS, CDR2 YFSETQ. The CDR3 has 15 amino acids. The trim removed 2 bases at V and 7 bases at J, leaving 3 bases unmatched. CDR3: CASSLGLAGVNEQFF. Written as DNA, the CDR3 is TGCGCCAGCAGCTTAGGACTAGCGGGAGTGAATGAGCAGTTCTTC.

The chain is built from TRBV30 and TRBJ2-5, with a possible D match to TRBD1 (5 bases). CDR3 length: 11 amino acids. CDR1 and CDR2 (germline): GTSNPN, SVGIG (reference sequence). V was shortened by 3 bases and J by 3 bases, with 5 bases between the two germline ends. CDR3 nucleotides: TGTGCCTGGAGACAGGAAGAGACCCAGTACTTC. Protein: CAWRQEETQYF.

V gene TRBV7-9 combines with J gene TRBJ2-7; 16 positions agree with TRBD2. Germline values: CDR1 SEHNR, CDR2 FQNEAQ (reference sequence). There are 15 residues in the CDR3. With 5 bases clipped from V and 5 bases from J, the junction kept 3 bases outside the gene matches. This CDR3 reads CASSPGTSGRDEQYF. The CDR3 nucleotides are TGTGCCAGCAGCCCCGGGACTAGCGGGAGGGACGAGCAGTACTTC.

This chain connects TRBV19 to TRBJ1-5, with D perhaps TRBD1 (6 bases). The CDR3 covers 15 residues. V lost 6 bases to trimming and J lost 1 base, with 13 bases between them. Per the germline V gene, CDR1 is LNHDA and CDR2 is SQIVND (reference sequence). The CDR3 DNA reads as TGTGCCAGTAGCCGGGGGGCGTTCAGCAATCAGCCCCAGCATTTT. This codes for CASSRGAFSNQPQHF.

This clone was seen only once. This chain joins TRBV3-1 (or the pseudogene TRBV3-2) and TRBJ2-3; D not resolved. Trimming left V 0 bases short and J 0 bases short, with 10 bases between. The germline gives CDR1 LGHDT, CDR2 YNNKEL (reference sequence). The length of the CDR3 is 16 residues. DNA for the CDR3: TGTGCCAGCAGCCAAGATTTTGGTACTAGCACAGATACGCAGTATTTT. It codes for CASSQDFGTSTDTQYF.

The chain has TRBV20-1 and TRBJ1-1, with D perhaps TRBD1 (5 bases). This CDR3 is 15 amino acids long. The germline V gene encodes CDR1 DFQATT and CDR2 SNEGSKA (reference sequence). The V end was cut by 3 bases, the J end by 0 bases, with 14 bases between. Here the CDR3 DNA reads TGCAGTGCTAGTGGAGGGGATACCCTGAACACTGAAGCTTTCTTT. Translation: CSASGGDTLNTEAFF.

This chain connects TRBV5-4 to TRBJ2-5; TRBD2 aligns across 13 bases. The ends lost 4 bases at V and 2 bases at J; junction bases unmatched: 5. There are 16 residues in the CDR3. CDR1 and CDR2 (germline): SGHNT, YYREEE (reference sequence). This CDR3 is CASSVGTSGVQETQYF. As DNA, the CDR3 is TGTGCCAGCAGCGTAGGGACTAGCGGGGTACAAGAGACCCAGTACTTC.

This clone was picked up many times. V is TRBV11-2 and J is TRBJ2-1; D is undetermined. There are 14 residues in the CDR3. Germline values: CDR1 SGHAT, CDR2 FQNNGV. Deletions cut 0 bases from V and 8 bases from J, with 11 bases between. The CDR3 here is CASSLDVSFHEQFF. The DNA of the CDR3 is TGTGCCAGCAGCTTAGATGTTTCCTTTCATGAGCAGTTCTTC.

The chain recombines TRBV5-1 with TRBJ1-6; 9 bases are a match to TRBD1. From germline, CDR1 is SGHRS and CDR2 YFSETQ. The CDR3 is 16 amino acids. V gave up 0 bases and J gave up 8 bases; unmatched junction bases: 6. The CDR3: CASSLAGDREYSPLHF. The CDR3, as DNA: TGCGCCAGCAGCTTGGCCGGGGACAGGGAGTATTCACCCCTCCACTTT.

This clone has more than one count but fewer than ten. The gene calls are TRBV19 and TRBJ1-3; D is perhaps TRBD1 (6 bases). Trimming pared 5 bases from V and 4 bases from J, leaving 15 bases between. The CDR3 has 15 amino acids. Germline V CDR1 and CDR2: LNHDA, SQIVND (reference sequence). The CDR3: CASSPPGAKGNTIYF. The DNA for the CDR3 is TGTGCCAGTAGTCCGCCGGGGGCAAAAGGAAACACCATATATTTT.

The chain carries TRBV10-3 and TRBJ1-1; 8 bases match TRBD1. The CDR3 is made up of 16 amino acids. V lost 10 bases and J lost 5; bases outside the gene matches: 18. Germline CDR1 ENHRY, CDR2 SYGVKD. CDR3 protein: CATRLEDRVEKTEAFF. The DNA of the CDR3 is TGTGCCACCCGCTTGGAGGACAGGGTAGAAAAAACTGAAGCTTTCTTT.

This chain links TRBV5-1 with TRBJ2-7; perhaps D is TRBD1 or TRBD2 (5 bases each). V lost 0 bases and J lost 12, with 16 bases in between. The CDR3 runs to 13 residues. CDR1 SGHRS and CDR2 YFSETQ come from the germline V gene. CDR3 coding DNA: TGCGCCAGCAGCTTGGCCGGGGCAGGCCCCCCGTACTTC. It yields the protein CASSLAGAGPPYF.

On this clone: Different DNA sequences within this sample yield the same CDR3. V usage is TRBV20-1 and J usage is TRBJ2-7; D is undetermined. The CDR3 is 11 residues long. CDR1 is DFQATT and CDR2 is SNEGSKA in the germline V gene (reference sequence). The V end was cut by 2 bases, the J end by 3 bases, with 5 bases between. Here the CDR3 reads CSARLDYEQYF. CDR3 nucleotides: TGCAGTGCTAGACTAGACTACGAGCAGTACTTC.

This chain joins TRBV11-2 and TRBJ1-4; D may be TRBD1 (5 bases). Germline V gene sequence: CDR1 SGHAT, CDR2 FQNNGV. This CDR3 has 15 residues. V lost 2 bases, J lost 7 bases, and 14 bases lay in between. Here the CDR3 DNA reads TGTGCCAGCAGCTTAACGAGCGGGGCGGGTGAAAAACTGTTTTTT. Translation: CASSLTSGAGEKLFF.

This chain connects TRBV15 to TRBJ1-6; no firm D call. This CDR3 is built from 12 residues. In germline, CDR1 is LNHNV, CDR2 YYDKDF (reference sequence). V was pared by 6 bases and J by 14 bases, with 14 bases between. CDR3 amino acids: CATSHRRSALHF. Written as DNA, the CDR3 is TGTGCCACCAGTCACCGGCGTTCGGCCCTCCACTTT.

The J gene is TRBJ1-4, the V gene TRBV30; 7 nucleotides agree with TRBD1. Germline V CDR1 and CDR2: GTSNPN, SVGIG (reference sequence). The V and J ends lost 2 bases and 7 bases, in that order; junction bases with no gene match: 19. CDR3 length: 18 amino acids. The CDR3 spells CAWSIGTGTVGRGEKLFF. The CDR3 DNA follows: TGTGCCTGGAGTATTGGGACCGGGACAGTCGGAAGGGGTGAAAAACTGTTTTTT.